What follows are 3 T cell receptor beta chains derived from one specimen sequenced in a study of blood T cell repertoires in COVID-19. The repertoire was sequenced with immunoSEQ multiplex PCR; TCRdb's copy has only in-frame clones and lacks some. The repertoire consists of approximately 190,000 clones, with 80% occurring once and the leading ten covering about 6.3%. The sample consisted of peripheral blood. The receptor set was obtained from a man aged 60-69 years with acute or convalescent COVID-19.

The chain uses TRBV7-2 and TRBJ2-1; 14 bases match TRBD2. CDR1 is SGHTA and CDR2 is FQGNSA in the germline V gene. V was pared by 5 bases and J by 10 bases, with 4 bases of the junction left unmatched. CDR3 length: 14 amino acids. CDR3 in amino acids: CASSPRLAGGEQFF. For the CDR3, the DNA is TGTGCCAGCAGCCCCCGACTAGCGGGGGGGGAGCAGTTCTTC.

V is TRBV28 and J is TRBJ2-2; TRBD1 matches at 10 bases. V shed 8 bases, J shed 0 bases, and the junction held 3 bases outside the gene matches. Germline V gives CDR1 MDHEN, CDR2 SYDVKM. The CDR3 loop spans 15 amino acids. This CDR3 reads CASGQGGANTGELFF. Written as DNA, the CDR3 is TGTGCCAGCGGACAGGGGGGAGCGAACACCGGGGAGCTGTTTTTT.

The sample holds one count of this clone. The chain employs TRBV3-1 (or the pseudogene TRBV3-2) and TRBJ1-1; D not resolved. Germline V gene lookup returns CDR1 LGHDT and CDR2 YNNKEL (reference sequence). The CDR3 spans 13 residues. Trimming pared 3 bases from V and 1 base from J, leaving 6 bases between. CDR3 sequence reads: CASSQHSNTEAFF. In DNA form, the CDR3 reads TGTGCCAGCAGCCAGCACTCGAACACTGAAGCTTTCTTT.